The T cell receptor (beta chain) described here comes from a study of blood T cells in healthy people across ages. Every participating donor contributed roughly 9.6 milliliters of peripheral blood through a draw. PBMCs were isolated at a quantity of at least 6 million per sample. Total RNA, at least 5 micrograms per sample, was extracted from PBMCs. It was with a sample-barcoded 5' primer and a J-beta primer mix that a second PCR of roughly 6 to 12 cycles was run. From the 5' RACE reads, TCRdb called clonotypes with MiXCR, one entry per CDR3 protein. The profile shows approximately 780,000 distinct CDR3 sequences, roughly 26% of them singletons. The CDR3 has 14 amino acids. Trimming left V 3 bases short and J 3 bases short, with 12 bases between. The germline V gene has CDR1 SQVTM and CDR2 ANQGSEA. Study outcomes and limitations: Observed TCR beta diversity showed a strong correlation with the percentage of naive T cells as measured by flow cytometry.

This clonotype turned up a few times. The antigen is unknown. The same sample was also studied in work on T cells of mothers and their children.

The sequenced material came from blood. The sequence came from a boy under 18 in good health. V and J are TRBV29-1 and TRBJ2-1; D may correspond to TRBD1 or TRBD2 (6 bases each). The CDR3 region is CSVDVRGGYNEQFF. The DNA for the CDR3 is TGCAGCGTTGACGTCAGGGGAGGCTACAATGAGCAGTTCTTC.